The entry below gives a single T cell receptor (beta chain) sequence along with its context. Germline-derived CDR1 and CDR2 are SGDLS and YYNGEE. Trimming took 0 bases from V and 4 from J, leaving 13 bases between them. This CDR3 is built from 15 residues. This sample was taken from a study of blood T cell repertoires in COVID-19. This table comes from immunoSEQ multiplex PCR, and its TCRdb copy is limited to in-frame clones, with some not included. The table includes roughly 300,000 clones, approximately 84% detected once. The TCR sequence derives from a human donor with COVID-19, enrolled during active disease. The donor label of this sample is uncertain. Sequencing was carried out using peripheral blood. The chain employs TRBV9 and TRBJ1-2; no clear D. CDR3 nucleotides: TGTGCCAGCAGCGTAGGAACGGTCCGCGGCTATGGCTACACCTTC. Its protein is CASSVGTVRGYGYTF.